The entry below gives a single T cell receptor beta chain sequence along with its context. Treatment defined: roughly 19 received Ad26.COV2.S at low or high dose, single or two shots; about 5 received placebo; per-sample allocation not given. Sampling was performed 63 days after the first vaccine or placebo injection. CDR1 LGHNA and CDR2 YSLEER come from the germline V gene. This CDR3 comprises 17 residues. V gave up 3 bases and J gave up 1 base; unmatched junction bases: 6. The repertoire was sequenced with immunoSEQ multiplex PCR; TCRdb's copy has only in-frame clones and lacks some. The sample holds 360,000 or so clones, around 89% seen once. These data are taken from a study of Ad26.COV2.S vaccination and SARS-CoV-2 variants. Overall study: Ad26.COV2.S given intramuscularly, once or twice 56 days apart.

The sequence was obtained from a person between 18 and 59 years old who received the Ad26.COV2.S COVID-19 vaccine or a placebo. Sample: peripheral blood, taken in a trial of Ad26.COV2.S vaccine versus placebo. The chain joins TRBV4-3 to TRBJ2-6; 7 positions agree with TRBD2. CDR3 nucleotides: TGCGCCAGCAGCCACGTAGCGGGCGGATCTGGGGCCAACGTCCTGACTTTC. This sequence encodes CASSHVAGGSGANVLTF.